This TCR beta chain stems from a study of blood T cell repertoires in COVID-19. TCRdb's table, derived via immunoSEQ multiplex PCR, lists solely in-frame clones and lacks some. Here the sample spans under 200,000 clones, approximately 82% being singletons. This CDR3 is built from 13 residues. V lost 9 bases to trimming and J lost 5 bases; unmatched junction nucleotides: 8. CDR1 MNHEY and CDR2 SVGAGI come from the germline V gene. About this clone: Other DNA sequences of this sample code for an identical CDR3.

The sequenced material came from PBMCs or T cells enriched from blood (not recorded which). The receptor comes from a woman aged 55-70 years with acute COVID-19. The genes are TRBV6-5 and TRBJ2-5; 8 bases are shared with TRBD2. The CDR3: CASTVPGGETQYF. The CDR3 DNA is TGTGCCAGTACGGTACCGGGGGGGGAGACCCAGTACTTC.